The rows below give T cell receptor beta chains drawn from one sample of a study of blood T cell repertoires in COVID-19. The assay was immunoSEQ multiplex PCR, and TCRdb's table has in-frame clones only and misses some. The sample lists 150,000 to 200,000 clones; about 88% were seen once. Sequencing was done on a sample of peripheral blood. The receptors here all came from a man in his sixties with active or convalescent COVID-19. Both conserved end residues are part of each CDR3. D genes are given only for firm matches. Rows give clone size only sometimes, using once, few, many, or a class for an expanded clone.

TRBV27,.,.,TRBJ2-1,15,CASTPGLASYNEQFF,TGTGCCAGCACCCCGGGACTTGCCTCCTACAATGAGCAGTTCTTC
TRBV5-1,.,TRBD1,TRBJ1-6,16,CASSVGTASYNSPLHF,TGCGCCAGCAGCGTTGGGACAGCCTCCTATAATTCACCCCTCCACTTT
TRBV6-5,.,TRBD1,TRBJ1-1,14,CASRTDDRGPEAFF,TGTGCCAGCAGGACCGATGACAGGGGGCCTGAAGCTTTCTTT
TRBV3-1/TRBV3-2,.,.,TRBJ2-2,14,CASSQDQVAGELFF,TGTGCCAGCAGCCAAGATCAGGTCGCCGGGGAGCTGTTTTTT
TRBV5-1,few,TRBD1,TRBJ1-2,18,CASSPRPGTGIKVYGYTF,TGCGCCAGCAGCCCGCGTCCCGGGACAGGAATAAAGGTCTATGGCTACACCTTC
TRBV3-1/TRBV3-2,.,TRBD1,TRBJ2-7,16,CASSQSRPGGESEQYF,TGTGCCAGCAGCCAATCTCGCCCAGGGGGCGAGAGCGAGCAGTACTTC
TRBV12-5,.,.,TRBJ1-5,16,CASGSYRDLSNQPQHF,TGTGCTAGTGGTTCCTACAGGGACCTGAGCAATCAGCCCCAGCATTTT
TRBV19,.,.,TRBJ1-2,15,CASSMWSRGSYGYTF,TGTGCCAGTAGTATGTGGAGCAGGGGCTCCTATGGCTACACCTTC
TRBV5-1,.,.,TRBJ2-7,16,CASSLAGVKGSYEQYF,TGCGCCAGCAGCTTGGCCGGGGTCAAGGGCTCCTACGAGCAGTACTTC
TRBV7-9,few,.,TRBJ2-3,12,CASSPNADTQYF,TGTGCCAGCAGCCCTAACGCAGATACGCAGTATTTT
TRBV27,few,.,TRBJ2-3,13,CASSLYSVDTQYF,TGTGCCAGCAGTTTATATTCGGTTGATACGCAGTATTTT
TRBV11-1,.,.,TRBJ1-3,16,CASSGRRDNFGNTIYF,TGTGCCAGCAGCGGTAGACGGGACAATTTTGGAAACACCATATATTTT
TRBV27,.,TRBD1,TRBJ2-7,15,CASSPGGRPSYEQYF,TGTGCCAGCAGTCCAGGGGGACGCCCCTCCTACGAGCAGTACTTC
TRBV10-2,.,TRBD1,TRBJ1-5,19,CASSIAGTGALLGNQPQHF,TGCGCCAGCAGTATCGCCGGGACAGGGGCCCTCTTGGGTAATCAGCCCCAGCATTTT
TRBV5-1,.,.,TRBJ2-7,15,CASSPVGTILYEQYF,TGCGCCAGCAGCCCCGTAGGGACAATTCTCTACGAGCAGTACTTC
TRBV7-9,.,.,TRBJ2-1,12,CASSLIRYEQFF,TGTGCCAGCAGCTTAATCCGGTATGAGCAGTTCTTC
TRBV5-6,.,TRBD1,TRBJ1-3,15,CASSRQGASGNTIYF,TGTGCCAGCAGCCGACAGGGGGCGTCTGGAAACACCATATATTTT
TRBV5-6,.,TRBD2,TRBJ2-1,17,CASSTGTSGSFGNEQFF,TGTGCCAGCAGCACGGGGACTAGCGGGAGTTTTGGGAATGAGCAGTTCTTC
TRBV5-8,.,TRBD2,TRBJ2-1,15,CASSLAGGFVNEQFF,TGTGCCAGCAGCTTAGCGGGAGGGTTTGTTAATGAGCAGTTCTTC
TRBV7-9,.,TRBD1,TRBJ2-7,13,CASTRDRGIEQYF,TGTGCCAGCACCCGGGACAGGGGTATCGAGCAGTACTTC
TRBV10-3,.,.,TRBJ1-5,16,CAISGGSEGRNQPQHF,TGTGCCATCAGTGGGGGGTCGGAGGGGCGCAATCAGCCCCAGCATTTT
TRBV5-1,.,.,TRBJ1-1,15,CASSPTIFGNTEAFF,TGCGCCAGCAGCCCGACAATTTTCGGGAACACTGAAGCTTTCTTT
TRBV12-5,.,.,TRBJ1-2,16,CASGSPGKGLLYGYTF,TGTGCTAGTGGTTCCCCCGGGAAAGGGCTTCTATACGGCTACACCTTC
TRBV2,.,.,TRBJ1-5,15,CASSPEQGLYQPQHF,TGTGCCAGCAGTCCAGAACAGGGCCTTTATCAGCCCCAGCATTTT
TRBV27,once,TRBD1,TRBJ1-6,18,CASSSRDRGVGHNSPLHF,TGTGCCAGCAGTTCCCGGGACAGGGGCGTCGGGCATAATTCACCCCTCCACTTT
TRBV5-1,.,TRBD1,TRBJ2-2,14,CASIMDRDTGELFF,TGCGCCAGCATCATGGACAGGGACACCGGGGAGCTGTTTTTT
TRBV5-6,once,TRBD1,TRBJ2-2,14,CASGRRGLTGELFF,TGTGCCAGCGGGCGCAGGGGGCTCACCGGGGAGCTGTTTTTT
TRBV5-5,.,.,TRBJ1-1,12,CASSLQGLEAFF,TGTGCCAGCAGCTTGCAGGGGTTGGAGGCTTTCTTT
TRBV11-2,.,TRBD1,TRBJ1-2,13,CASSHRGEVGYTF,TGTGCCAGCAGTCACAGGGGTGAGGTTGGCTACACCTTC
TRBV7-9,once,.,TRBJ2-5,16,CASSQVVDGGWETQYF,TGTGCCAGCAGCCAAGTAGTGGATGGGGGCTGGGAGACCCAGTACTTC
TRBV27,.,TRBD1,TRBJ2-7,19,CASSFDLPTGTGSPYEQYF,TGTGCCAGCAGTTTCGACCTTCCGACCGGGACAGGTTCTCCCTACGAGCAGTACTTC
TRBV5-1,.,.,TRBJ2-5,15,CASSLVTIHQETQYF,TGCGCCAGCAGCTTGGTTACAATCCACCAAGAGACCCAGTACTTC
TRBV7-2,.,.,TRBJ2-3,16,CASSLVAGISTDTQYF,TGTGCCAGCAGCTTAGTGGCGGGGATTAGCACAGATACGCAGTATTTT
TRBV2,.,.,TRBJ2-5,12,CAVGGLQETQYF,TGTGCCGTCGGAGGTCTGCAAGAGACCCAGTACTTC
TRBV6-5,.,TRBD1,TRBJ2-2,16,CASSYSGGVITGELFF,TGTGCCAGCAGTTACTCAGGGGGCGTTATCACCGGGGAGCTGTTTTTT
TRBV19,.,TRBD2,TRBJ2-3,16,CASKRGGLDSTDTQYF,TGTGCCAGTAAGCGGGGGGGCTTGGATAGCACAGATACGCAGTATTTT
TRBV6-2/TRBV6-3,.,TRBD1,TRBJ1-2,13,CASNPATGKGYTF,TGTGCCAGCAACCCGGCGACAGGGAAGGGCTACACCTTC
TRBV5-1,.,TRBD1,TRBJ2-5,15,CASSLGTGGQETQYF,TGCGCCAGCAGCTTAGGGACAGGGGGCCAAGAGACCCAGTACTTC
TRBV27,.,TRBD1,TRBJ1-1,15,CASSLTRTGATEAFF,TGTGCCAGCAGTTTGACCCGGACAGGGGCCACTGAAGCTTTCTTT
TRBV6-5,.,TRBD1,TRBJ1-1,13,CASSNYRGTEAFF,TGTGCCAGCAGTAACTACAGGGGCACTGAAGCTTTCTTT
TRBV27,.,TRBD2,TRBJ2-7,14,CASSSTSGPYEQYF,TGTGCCAGCAGTTCGACTAGCGGCCCCTACGAGCAGTACTTC
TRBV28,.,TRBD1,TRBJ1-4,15,CASSLPGTGGSRLFF,TGTGCCAGCAGTTTACCCGGGACAGGGGGCTCGAGACTGTTTTTT
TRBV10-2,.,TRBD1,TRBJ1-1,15,CASSDRTGLNTEAFF,TGCGCCAGCAGTGATAGGACAGGGCTGAACACTGAAGCTTTCTTT
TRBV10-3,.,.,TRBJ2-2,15,CAISERGFGTGELFF,TGTGCCATCAGCGAAAGGGGGTTCGGCACCGGGGAGCTGTTTTTT
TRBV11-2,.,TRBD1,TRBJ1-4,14,CASSLDRGNEKLFF,TGTGCCAGCAGCCTTGACAGGGGAAATGAAAAACTGTTTTTT